These T cell receptor beta chains were read from a single sample in a study of T cells in Graves' hyperthyroidism and ophthalmopathy. One entry per CDR3 protein results from TCRdb running MiXCR on the multiplex PCR reads. The sample includes hundreds of thousands of distinct CDR3 sequences, roughly 40% of them seen just once. The specimen was blood. The receptors derive from a man between 18 and 35 years old with Graves' hyperthyroidism. The CDR3 runs from the conserved cysteine through the conserved F or W.

TRBJ1-1,TRBV4-1,CASSARQEGTEAFF
TRBJ1-4,TRBV6-5,CASSSELQTLNEKLFF
TRBJ1-6,TRBV20-1,CSAMSPGDSPLHF
TRBJ1-1,TRBV4-1,CASSQDPGPFNTEAFF
TRBJ2-7,TRBV2,CASSGAGRTYYEQYF
TRBJ1-2,TRBV7-9,CASSLVPSGYTF
TRBJ2-5,TRBV9,CASSQGNERGIQETQYF
TRBJ2-5,TRBV7-2,CASSLRDRDETQYF
TRBJ1-1,TRBV9,CASSHIDTTTEAFF
TRBJ1-5,TRBV7-7,CASSLEAGQGSYGNQPQHF
TRBJ1-1,TRBV29-1,CSVELRGSEAFF
TRBJ2-2,TRBV7-8,CASSWHSGSEELFF
TRBJ2-2,TRBV7-6,CASSSIGGELFF
TRBJ2-2,TRBV7-3,CASSPPSSGSTGELFF
TRBJ2-7,TRBV7-9,CASTHSGGDDEQYF
TRBJ1-1,TRBV6-1,CASSPLSSLGTEAFF
TRBJ1-5,TRBV15,CASRVTDTSNQPQHF
TRBJ1-3,TRBV9,CASSTGNTIYF
TRBJ2-2,TRBV7-9,CASSYGRGRTGELFF
TRBJ2-2,TRBV2,CASTGTSGRYTGKLFF
TRBJ1-6,TRBV5-1,CASSLEGTGGNSPLHF
TRBJ2-2,TRBV10-1,CASSESPTENTGELFF
TRBJ2-5,TRBV4-3,CASSQEERGSETQYF
TRBJ1-6,TRBV2,CASSDIENSPLHF
TRBJ2-2,TRBV19,CASWGILTGELFF
TRBJ1-2,TRBV20-1,CSAITQGNYGYTF
TRBJ1-3,TRBV28,CASKTEGAYSGNTIYF
TRBJ2-7,TRBV19,CASSIDPGSSRFYEQYF
TRBJ2-2,TRBV5-1,CASSQGTGIVTGELFF
TRBJ2-6,TRBV29-1,CSVETGRKNTEAF
TRBJ1-1,TRBV7-2,CASSLIWTEAFF
TRBJ1-5,TRBV7-2,CASSRTGREYYEHF
TRBJ2-6,TRBV7-2,CANSPRVGAGANVLTF
TRBJ1-5,TRBV9,CASSPGQGLLGNQPQHF
TRBJ1-2,TRBV2,CASSVGTGVGYTF
TRBJ2-7,TRBV6-5,CATRLTRDRAYEQYF
TRBJ2-7,TRBV25-1,CASSEVGGSSYEQYF
TRBJ1-5,TRBV11-3,CASSYGSGQPQHF
TRBJ1-6,TRBV12-3/TRBV12-4,CASSARQGLPLHF
TRBJ2-7,TRBV7-6,CASSPGLAGFSYEQYF
TRBJ1-1,TRBV4-3,CASSQERDIWTEAFF
TRBJ2-7,TRBV9,CASGAGLDYEQYF
TRBJ1-6,TRBV9,CASSLGAKHSPLHF
TRBJ2-7,TRBV19,CASSIGQGAYEQYF
TRBJ1-2,TRBV12-3/TRBV12-4,CASSGSADYGYTF
TRBJ2-5,TRBV11-2,CASSFQAGTYQETQYF
TRBJ2-5,TRBV4-3,CASSRDRSETQYF
TRBJ1-5,TRBV20-1,CSARVLGYDQPQHF
TRBJ1-2,TRBV4-1,CATQPGQVSNYGYTF
TRBJ2-3,TRBV9,CASSVGSGTDTQYF
TRBJ1-1,TRBV15,CATSPRDSGEAFF
TRBJ1-6,TRBV9,CASSQGDRINSPLHF
TRBJ1-1,TRBV29-1,CSGFAGVRTEAFF
TRBJ2-5,TRBV5-4,CASNLGPGASGETQYF
TRBJ1-5,TRBV10-3,CASSLVSNSNQPQHF
TRBJ1-6,TRBV2,CASSDQGRNSPLHF
TRBJ2-7,TRBV20-1,CSASNRNSYEQYF